This paragraph covers one TCR beta chain sequence. Its target is unknown. Pooling was applied to second doses at about 4 or about 12 weeks. These data come from a study of T cell responses to AZD1222 COVID-19 vaccine. Study-wide findings and caveats: Unmutated regions of variants are reportedly targeted by nearly half of spike-specific TCRs.

Trimming stripped 1 base from V and 0 bases from J, with 9 bases between. Germline CDR1 SGHNT, CDR2 YYREEE (reference sequence). The CDR3 is 15 residues long. Using immunoSEQ multiplex PCR, the repertoire was profiled, and TCRdb retains in-frame clones only, with some absent. The sample consists of about 94,000 clones, around 87% of them appearing once. Specimen: peripheral blood, collected 28 days after the second AZD1222 dose. The genes are TRBV5-4 and TRBJ2-3; D gene ambiguous. The source of this sequence is an adult who received the AZD1222 COVID-19 vaccine. In DNA form, the CDR3 reads TGTGCCAGCAGCTTGAGGTCCTCTAGCACAGATACGCAGTATTTT. Translating it yields CASSLRSSSTDTQYF.